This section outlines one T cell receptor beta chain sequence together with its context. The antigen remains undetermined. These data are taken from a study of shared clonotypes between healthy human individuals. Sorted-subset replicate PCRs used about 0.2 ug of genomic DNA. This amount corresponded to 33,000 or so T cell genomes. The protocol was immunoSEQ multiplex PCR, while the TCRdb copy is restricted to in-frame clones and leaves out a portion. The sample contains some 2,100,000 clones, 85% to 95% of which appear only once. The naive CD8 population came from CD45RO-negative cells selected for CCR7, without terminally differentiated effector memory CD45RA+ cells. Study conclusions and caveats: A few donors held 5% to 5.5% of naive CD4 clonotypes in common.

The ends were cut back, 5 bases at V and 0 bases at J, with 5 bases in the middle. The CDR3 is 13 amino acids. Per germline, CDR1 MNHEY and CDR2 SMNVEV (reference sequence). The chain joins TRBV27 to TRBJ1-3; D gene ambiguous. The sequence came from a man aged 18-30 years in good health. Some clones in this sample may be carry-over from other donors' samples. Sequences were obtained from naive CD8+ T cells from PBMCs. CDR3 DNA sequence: TGTGCCAGCAGTCCAAACTCTGGAAACACCATATATTTT. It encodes CASSPNSGNTIYF.